One and the same sample provided the 27 T cell receptor beta chains below, sequenced in a study of vaccination effects on CD4 cells after COVID-19. Data came from immunoSEQ multiplex PCR; TCRdb stores just in-frame clones and leaves some out. This repertoire shows some 20,000 clones, around 77% found once; its top ten account for 7% to 10%. Pools of viral peptides were used by the ViraFEST assay to expand antigen-specific CD4+ T cells ahead of sequencing. Subsequent to roughly 9 days of culture, CD4+ T cells were isolated. Every participant took two doses of the BNT162b2 or mRNA-1273 vaccine. Antigen specificity for these receptors is unknown. The sequencing here drew on CD4+ T cells from PBMCs cultured with HCoV-229E spike peptides, taken after COVID-19 vaccination. All receptors come from a human donor who received a COVID-19 vaccine.

V usage is TRBV6-6 and J usage is TRBJ2-2; no clear D. Trimming removed 5 bases at V and 6 bases at J, with 10 bases between. The CDR3 is made up of 13 amino acids. From germline, CDR1 is MNHNY and CDR2 SVGAGI (reference sequence). The CDR3 sequence: CASSPSRAGELFF. CDR3 DNA sequence: TGTGCCAGCAGTCCATCCCGGGCCGGGGAGCTGTTTTTT.

The chain is built from TRBV12-3 or TRBV12-4 and TRBJ1-2; D is ambiguous. The CDR3 spans 13 residues. Trimming pared 2 bases from V and 2 bases from J, leaving 6 bases between. The DNA for the CDR3 is TGTGCCAGCAGTTTAAACCCCAACTATGGCTACACCTTC. Its translation is CASSLNPNYGYTF.

This clone was seen more than once but under ten times. The chain links TRBV3-1 (or the pseudogene TRBV3-2) to TRBJ1-1, with 10 nucleotides matching TRBD1. CDR1 and CDR2 (germline): LGHDT, YNNKEL (reference sequence). The CDR3 consists of 14 residues. The V and J ends lost 4 bases and 3 bases, in that order; junction bases with no gene match: 2. CDR3 amino acids: CASSRQGADTEAFF. CDR3 nucleotides: TGTGCCAGCAGCCGACAGGGGGCAGACACTGAAGCTTTCTTT.

The rearrangement uses TRBV5-3 and TRBJ1-1; a weak D match, TRBD1 (6 bases). TRBV5-3 falls under the ORF class, with uncertain function. The CDR3 loop spans 20 amino acids. V lost 2 bases and J lost 2, with 28 bases in between. This CDR3 reads CARSFWIGSPKDRNNTEAFF. In nucleotides, the CDR3 is TGTGCCAGAAGCTTCTGGATTGGGTCCCCTAAGGACAGAAATAACACTGAAGCTTTCTTT.

The chain links TRBV7-8 to TRBJ2-7; TRBD2 aligns across 8 bases. The CDR3 spans 16 residues. V was clipped by 1 base and J by 0 bases; unmatched bases: 5. Germline loops: CDR1 SGHVS, CDR2 FQNEAQ. CDR3 residues: CASSLVAGRASYEQYF. For the CDR3, the DNA is TGTGCCAGCAGCTTAGTGGCCGGGAGGGCCTCCTACGAGCAGTACTTC.

V is TRBV12-3 or TRBV12-4 and J is TRBJ2-7; TRBD2 is a possible D gene (6 bases). This CDR3 comprises 12 residues. V lost 6 bases, J lost 4 bases, and 10 bases lay in between. CDR3 DNA: TGTGCCAGCAGCCGCGCGGGGTACGAGCAGTACTTC. Its protein is CASSRAGYEQYF.

V is TRBV19 and J is TRBJ1-5, with no clear D. The CDR3 loop spans 13 amino acids. Germline CDR1 LNHDA, CDR2 SQIVND (reference sequence). Trimming took off 3 bases at V and 5 bases at J, with 8 bases between the two ends. CDR3 nucleotides: TGTGCCAGTAGTATTTCAGCGGATCAGCCCCAGCATTTT. Protein sequence: CASSISADQPQHF.

The chain employs TRBV14 and TRBJ1-4; no firm D call. The CDR3 contains 14 residues. V lost 1 base to trimming and J lost 5 bases, with 8 bases between them. Germline V gene lookup returns CDR1 SGHDN and CDR2 FVKESK. CDR3 loop: CASSQVRPNEKLFF. Here the CDR3 DNA reads TGTGCCAGCAGCCAAGTCCGGCCGAATGAAAAACTGTTTTTT.

The gene calls are TRBV11-2 and TRBJ2-3; 7 bases map to TRBD2. Germline CDR1 reads SGHAT; CDR2 reads FQNNGV. J was trimmed by 11 bases and V by 5 bases; bases with no gene match: 22. CDR3 length: 17 amino acids. CDR3 DNA sequence: TGTGCCAGCAGCGTCTCCTACGGCGGGGGATTAGGGATGGGGCAGTATTTT. Translating it yields CASSVSYGGGLGMGQYF.

This clone was recorded once. This chain connects TRBV7-9 to TRBJ1-1, with D unresolved. The CDR3 runs 15 residues. The V end was cut by 4 bases, the J end by 0 bases, with 12 bases between. Looked up from germline, CDR1 is SEHNR and CDR2 is FQNEAQ (reference sequence). DNA for the CDR3: TGTGCCAGCAGCTCTAGAAGAAGAATGAACACTGAAGCTTTCTTT. This gives the protein CASSSRRRMNTEAFF.

This chain uses TRBV4-1 with TRBJ2-3; 8 bases line up with TRBD2. In germline, CDR1 is MGHRA, CDR2 YSYEKL. V was clipped by 4 bases and J by 1 base; unmatched bases: 16. This CDR3 region has 19 residues. The CDR3 sequence: CASSRQHGPGLEGTDTQYF. Here the CDR3 DNA reads TGCGCCAGCAGCCGGCAACACGGACCGGGACTAGAAGGCACAGATACGCAGTATTTT.

V gene TRBV18 combines with J gene TRBJ2-7; D remains unclear. The CDR3 consists of 15 residues. Germline V gene data show CDR1 as KGHSH and CDR2 as LQKENI. V was pared by 0 bases and J by 6 bases, with 15 bases between. CDR3 sequence (DNA): TGTGCCAGCTCACCACCGATGACCCCCGACGGCGAGCAGTACTTC. It encodes CASSPPMTPDGEQYF. The entire variable domain, with the rest obtained from reference TRBV18 and TRBJ2-7, is as follows: NAGVMQNPRHLVRRRGQEARLRCSPMKGHSHVYWYRQLPEEGLKFMVYLQKENIIDESGMPKERFSAEFPKEGPSILRIQQVVRGDSAAYFCASSPPMTPDGEQYFGPGTRLTVT.

This clone has just a few counts. The rearrangement uses TRBV19 and TRBJ2-2; D uncertain. The V gene's germline CDR1 is LNHDA and CDR2 SQIVND (reference sequence). The CDR3 sequence is 16 residues long. The V end lost 3 bases, the J end lost 1 base, and 12 bases lay between the germline ends. The CDR3 DNA is TGTGCCAGTAGTATCCCAGCGTGGGAGAACACCGGGGAGCTGTTTTTT. Its protein product is CASSIPAWENTGELFF.

This clone was counted only a few times. The chain combines TRBV6-6 with TRBJ1-6, with D maybe TRBD1 (6 bases). The CDR3 is 12 residues long. With 4 bases removed from V and 13 bases from J, the gap between germline ends came to 11 bases. Germline CDR1 is MNHNY and CDR2 is SVGAGI (reference sequence). The CDR3 region is CASSSQGSPLHF. As DNA, the CDR3 is TGTGCCAGCAGTTCACAGGGCTCGCCCCTCCACTTT.

CDR3 sequence: CASSRTAVTNEKLFF. CDR3 DNA: TGTGCCAGCAGTCGGACGGCAGTTACTAATGAAAAACTGTTTTTT. This chain links TRBV5-8 with TRBJ1-4; D ambiguous. Germline CDR1 reads SGHTS; CDR2 reads YDEGEE. This CDR3 is 15 amino acids long. Trimming left V 5 bases short and J 2 bases short, with 13 bases between.

J is TRBJ1-2 and V is TRBV18; possibly TRBD1 for D (5 bases). Germline loops: CDR1 KGHSH, CDR2 LQKENI. Trimming stripped 2 bases from V and 1 base from J, with 14 bases between. The CDR3 contains 16 residues. The CDR3 DNA reads as TGTGCCAGCTCACCAAGTCGGGAGGGGAATAACTATGGCTACACCTTC. Amino acids: CASSPSREGNNYGYTF.

This rearrangement joins TRBV2 to TRBJ2-3; D call uncertain. There are 11 residues in the CDR3. Germline V gene lookup returns CDR1 SNHLY and CDR2 FYNNEI. V dropped 8 bases and J dropped 5 bases, with 8 bases sitting between them. The DNA of the CDR3 is TGTGCCAGCGGATCCCTAGATACGCAGTATTTT. It is translated as CASGSLDTQYF.

The rearrangement joins TRBV30 to TRBJ2-3; TRBD2 aligns across 15 bases. Germline CDR1 and CDR2: GTSNPN and SVGIG (reference sequence). J was trimmed by 6 bases and V by 5 bases; bases with no gene match: 3. The CDR3 runs to 14 residues. In nucleotides, the CDR3 is TGTGCCTGGGGGACTAGCGGGGGGACCGATACGCAGTATTTT. Translation gives CAWGTSGGTDTQYF.

A few counts support this clone. The gene calls are TRBV4-2 and TRBJ1-3; weak D call: TRBD1 (5 bases). CDR3 length: 14 residues. The germline V gene encodes CDR1 LGHNA and CDR2 YNFKEQ. Trimming removed 0 bases from V and 8 bases from J, with 11 bases in between. CDR3: CASSQDRQGDTIYF. CDR3 nucleotide sequence: TGTGCCAGCAGCCAAGATCGCCAGGGTGACACCATATATTTT.

The rearrangement links TRBV5-4 to TRBJ1-1, with D perhaps TRBD1 (5 bases). Trimming stripped 0 bases from V and 8 bases from J, with 17 bases between. CDR3 length equals 15 residues. Germline V gene sequence: CDR1 SGHNT, CDR2 YYREEE (reference sequence). The CDR3 loop reads CASSLAGRSWKEAFF. Written as DNA, the CDR3 is TGTGCCAGCAGCTTGGCGGGGCGCTCTTGGAAGGAAGCTTTCTTT.

This clone was observed a handful of times. The V call is TRBV19, the J call TRBJ1-3; D is ambiguous. The CDR3 contains 15 residues. Germline loops: CDR1 LNHDA, CDR2 SQIVND (reference sequence). V lost 3 bases to trimming and J lost 4 bases, with 13 bases between them. As DNA, the CDR3 is TGTGCCAGTAGTATGACGACATTTTCAGGAAACACCATATATTTT. This sequence encodes CASSMTTFSGNTIYF.

The chain has TRBV4-2 and TRBJ1-5; 9 nucleotides agree with TRBD1. The CDR3 loop spans 14 amino acids. The germline gives CDR1 LGHNA, CDR2 YNFKEQ. V trimming: 4 bases; J trimming: 4 bases; junction bases outside the gene matches: 2. CDR3 protein: CASSPGTGNQPQHF. In DNA form, the CDR3 reads TGTGCCAGCAGCCCTGGGACAGGGAATCAGCCCCAGCATTTT.

The chain carries TRBV3-1 (or the pseudogene TRBV3-2) and TRBJ2-1, with D perhaps TRBD1 (5 bases). Trimming took 2 bases from V and 7 from J, leaving 21 bases between them. CDR3 length: 17 amino acids. Germline CDR1 and CDR2: LGHDT and YNNKEL (reference sequence). The CDR3 bases are TGTGCCAGCAGCCAAAAACAGGCATATATCGGTGGAAATGAGCAGTTCTTC. Its protein product is CASSQKQAYIGGNEQFF.

This chain joins TRBV3-1 (or the pseudogene TRBV3-2) and TRBJ2-1; TRBD2 agrees at 8 bases. Germline values: CDR1 LGHDT, CDR2 YNNKEL (reference sequence). The ends lost 0 bases at V and 6 bases at J; junction bases unmatched: 10. This CDR3 is built from 17 residues. CDR3 loop: CASSQDWGAGGLNEQFF. DNA for the CDR3: TGTGCCAGCAGCCAAGATTGGGGGGCGGGAGGCCTCAATGAGCAGTTCTTC.

The V and J genes are TRBV9 and TRBJ1-1; D is possibly TRBD1 (5 bases). Germline CDR1 SGDLS, CDR2 YYNGEE. Deletions cut 2 bases from V and 2 bases from J, with 13 bases between. There are 15 residues in the CDR3. CDR3 sequence (DNA): TGTGCCAGCAGCGTTCGGGACGGAGGAAACACTGAAGCTTTCTTT. It is translated as CASSVRDGGNTEAFF.

This clone has more than one count but fewer than ten. This chain connects TRBV10-3 to TRBJ1-1; tentative D call: TRBD1 (6 bases). V was pared by 8 bases and J by 1 base, with 14 bases between. Germline loops: CDR1 ENHRY, CDR2 SYGVKD. The CDR3 has 14 residues. CDR3 nucleotides: TGTGCCATCTTCGGGGGGCGAGGGAACACTGAAGCTTTCTTT. It encodes CAIFGGRGNTEAFF.

This clone appeared once. V and J are TRBV7-9 and TRBJ2-2; a weak D match, TRBD2 (5 bases). V dropped 1 base and J dropped 4 bases, with 16 bases sitting between them. Germline values: CDR1 SEHNR, CDR2 FQNEAQ (reference sequence). The length of the CDR3 is 17 residues. The CDR3 loop reads CASSLDPSWRSTGELFF. DNA of the CDR3: TGTGCCAGCAGCTTAGATCCTAGCTGGAGGAGCACCGGGGAGCTGTTTTTT. Full variable domain (remainder filled in from reference TRBV7-9 and TRBJ2-2): DTGVSQNPRHKITKRGQNVTFRCDPISEHNRLYWYRQTLGQGPEFLTYFQNEAQLEKSRLLSDRFSAERPKGSFSTLEIQRTEQGDSAMYLCASSLDPSWRSTGELFFGEGSRLTVL.